This TCR beta chain was captured by sequencing in a study of shared T cell receptors in the human thymus. Sequencing used immunoSEQ multiplex PCR; TCRdb keeps in-frame clones, though not all of them. The sample lists 540,000 or so clones; 70% to 80% were seen once. This sample was shared with a second study, whose subject was human thymus T cells. That source adds: Infants, healthy and Finnish, who were having corrective surgery for congenital heart defects served as donors. Thymic tissue was derived from resections collected during corrective heart surgery. Use of V and J genes seemed skewed within the thymic and blood repertoires. The related literature has documented a marked overlap of thymic repertoires among unrelated individuals.

Sample: thymocytes. The TCR originated in a boy less than two years old with a congenital heart defect.

For the CDR3, the DNA is TGTGCCAGTAGTATAGAATTAAGAGGGACTAGCGGGAGAGGAGGAAGCTCCTACAATGAGCAGTTCTTC. Its translation is CASSIELRGTSGRGGSSYNEQFF. The J gene is TRBJ2-1, the V gene TRBV19; TRBD2 matches at 14 bases. Germline loops: CDR1 LNHDA, CDR2 SQIVND (reference sequence). J lost 0 bases, V lost 0 bases, and 16 bases had no gene match. This CDR3 is 23 amino acids long.